These 9 T cell receptor beta chains originate from one sample sequenced in a study of blood T cell repertoires in COVID-19. Generated by immunoSEQ multiplex PCR, the TCRdb table keeps only in-frame clones and is missing some. The data show 250,000 to 300,000 clones, 85% to 90% seen once. The sequenced sample consisted of PBMCs or T cells enriched from blood (not recorded which). These TCRs come from a woman in her fifties or sixties in a cohort exposed to, infected with or recovered from COVID-19 (not recorded which).

The J gene is TRBJ1-6, the V gene TRBV7-2, with 7 bases matching TRBD1. This CDR3 is built from 12 residues. V lost 0 bases and J lost 14; bases outside the gene matches: 1. Germline V gene data show CDR1 as SGHTA and CDR2 as FQGNSA. CDR3 in DNA: TGTGCCAGCAGCTTAGCGACAGGGACCCTCCACTTT. Residues: CASSLATGTLHF.

This chain joins TRBV4-3 and TRBJ1-1; 7 nucleotides align to TRBD1. V trimming: 4 bases; J trimming: 0 bases; junction bases outside the gene matches: 8. The V gene's germline CDR1 is LGHNA and CDR2 YSLEER. This CDR3 is 16 amino acids long. In nucleotides, the CDR3 is TGCGCCAGCAGCCCGACGACAGGGTCCCTGAACACTGAAGCTTTCTTT. Residues: CASSPTTGSLNTEAFF.

The V gene is TRBV6-5, the J gene TRBJ1-6; 8 bases agree with TRBD1. The V and J ends lost 5 bases and 14 bases, in that order; junction bases with no gene match: 5. The CDR3 spans 12 residues. The germline CDR1 and CDR2 sequences are MNHEY and SVGAGI. CDR3: CASSRQGQALHF. CDR3 bases: TGTGCCAGCAGTCGACAGGGGCAAGCCCTCCACTTT.

This sequence joins TRBV4-3 and TRBJ2-7, with 7 bases fitting TRBD2. After removal of 0 bases from V and 2 bases from J, the junction contained 4 bases not matched to a gene. This CDR3 has 15 amino acids. Per the germline V gene, CDR1 is LGHNA and CDR2 is YSLEER. This CDR3 reads CASSQEAGRPYEQYF. The CDR3 nucleotides are TGCGCCAGCAGCCAAGAAGCGGGGCGTCCCTACGAGCAGTACTTC.

This chain uses TRBV3-1 (or the pseudogene TRBV3-2) with TRBJ2-5; D is unclear. The CDR3 length is 13 residues. CDR1 is LGHDT, CDR2 YNNKEL, per germline (reference sequence). Trimming took 6 bases from V and 3 from J, leaving 11 bases between them. The CDR3 is CASRPSKKETQYF. CDR3 DNA sequence: TGTGCCAGCAGACCGTCTAAAAAAGAGACCCAGTACTTC.

This clone has more than one count but fewer than ten. V usage is TRBV30 and J usage is TRBJ2-5; D may be TRBD2 (6 bases). Germline V CDR1 and CDR2: GTSNPN, SVGIG (reference sequence). The CDR3 is 15 amino acids. Trimming pared 2 bases from V and 0 bases from J, leaving 13 bases between. This CDR3 reads CAWSSPGEYQETQYF. In DNA, the CDR3 is TGTGCCTGGAGTTCGCCGGGGGAATACCAAGAGACCCAGTACTTC.

This chain joins TRBV7-2 and TRBJ2-7; D not certain. V was pared by 5 bases and J by 5 bases, with 10 bases between. Germline CDR1 and CDR2: SGHTA and FQGNSA. The CDR3 consists of 12 residues. CDR3 loop: CASSAQINEQYF. Written as DNA, the CDR3 is TGTGCCAGCAGCGCCCAGATCAACGAGCAGTACTTC.

This clone was found a few times. This chain uses TRBV7-8 with TRBJ2-3; 7 bases match TRBD1. Germline V gene data show CDR1 as SGHVS and CDR2 as FQNEAQ. There are 16 residues in the CDR3. J lost 5 bases, V lost 5 bases, and 13 bases had no gene match. CDR3 sequence: CASSARQGPFEDTQYF. Here the CDR3 DNA reads TGTGCCAGCAGCGCTCGACAGGGACCTTTTGAAGATACGCAGTATTTT.

The chain carries TRBV5-1 and TRBJ2-2, with 16 bases matching TRBD2. V was clipped by 5 bases and J by 2 bases; unmatched bases: 15. The CDR3 totals 21 residues. CDR1 and CDR2 (germline): SGHRS, YFSETQ. The CDR3 DNA reads TGCGCCAGCAGAAGGTCCCTCGCGGGACTAGCGGGAGGGCCCAACACCGGGGAGCTGTTTTTT. It codes for CASRRSLAGLAGGPNTGELFF.